The T cell receptor (beta chain) under discussion was sequenced for a study of blood T cell repertoires in COVID-19. Study-wide background: From the United States, Italy and Spain came samples of acute and convalescent COVID-19. Sources were T cells, B-cell-depleted T cells, or PBMCs; the material itself was cDNA or gDNA.

Germline V CDR1 and CDR2: SGHNT, YYREEE (reference sequence). CDR3 length: 14 residues. Unmatched junction bases numbered 7, after V lost 4 bases and J lost 6 bases. The data were produced by immunoSEQ multiplex PCR, yet TCRdb's version contains in-frame clones alone and is incomplete. The sample has 55,000 to 75,000 clones, 90% to 95% seen once. This rearrangement joins TRBV5-4 to TRBJ2-1; 7 bases agree with TRBD2. This TCR came from a human donor in a cohort sampled during active COVID-19. The sample comprised peripheral blood. CDR3 DNA sequence: TGTGCCAGCAGCCCCCGGACTAGTGGCAATGAGCAGTTCTTC. It specifies CASSPRTSGNEQFF.